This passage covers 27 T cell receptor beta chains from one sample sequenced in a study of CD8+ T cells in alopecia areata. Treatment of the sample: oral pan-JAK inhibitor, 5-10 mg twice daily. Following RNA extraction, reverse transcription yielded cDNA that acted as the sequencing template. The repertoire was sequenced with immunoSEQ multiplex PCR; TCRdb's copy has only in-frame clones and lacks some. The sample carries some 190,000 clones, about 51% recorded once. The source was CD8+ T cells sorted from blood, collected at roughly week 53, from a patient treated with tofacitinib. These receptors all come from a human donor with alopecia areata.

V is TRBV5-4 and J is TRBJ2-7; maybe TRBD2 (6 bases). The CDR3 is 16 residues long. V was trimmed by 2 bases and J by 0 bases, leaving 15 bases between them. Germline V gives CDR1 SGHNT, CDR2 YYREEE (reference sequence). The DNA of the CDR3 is TGTGCCAGCAGCTTTCATAAGGGGACTGGCTCCTACGAGCAGTACTTC. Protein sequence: CASSFHKGTGSYEQYF.

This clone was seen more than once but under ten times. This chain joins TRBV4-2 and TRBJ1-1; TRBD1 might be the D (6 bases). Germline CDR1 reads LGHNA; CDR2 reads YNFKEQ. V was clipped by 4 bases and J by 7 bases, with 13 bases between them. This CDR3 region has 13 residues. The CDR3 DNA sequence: TGTGCCAGCAGCCGTCACAGGGAGAGTGAAGCTTTCTTT. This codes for CASSRHRESEAFF.

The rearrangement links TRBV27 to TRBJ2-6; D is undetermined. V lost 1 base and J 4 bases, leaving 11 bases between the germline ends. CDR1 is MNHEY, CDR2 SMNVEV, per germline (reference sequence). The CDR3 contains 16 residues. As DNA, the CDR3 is TGTGCCAGCAGTTTATTCTACAATGGGGGGGCCAACGTCCTGACTTTC. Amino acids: CASSLFYNGGANVLTF.

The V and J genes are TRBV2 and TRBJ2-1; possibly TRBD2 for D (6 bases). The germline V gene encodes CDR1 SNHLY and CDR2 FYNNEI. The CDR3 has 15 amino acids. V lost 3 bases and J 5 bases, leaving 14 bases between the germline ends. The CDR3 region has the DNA TGTGCCAGCAGTGAGGGGTCTAGCGAAGACAATGAGCAGTTCTTC. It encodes CASSEGSSEDNEQFF.

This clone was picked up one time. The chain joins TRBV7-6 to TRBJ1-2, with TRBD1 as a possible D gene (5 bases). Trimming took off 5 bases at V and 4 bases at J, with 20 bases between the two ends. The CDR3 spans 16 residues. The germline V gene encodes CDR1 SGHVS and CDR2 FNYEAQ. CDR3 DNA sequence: TGTGCCAGCAGCAGACTAGGAGGAAGGGGCCGCTATGGCTACACCTTC. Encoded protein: CASSRLGGRGRYGYTF. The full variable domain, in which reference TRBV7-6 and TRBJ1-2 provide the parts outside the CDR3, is GAGVSQSPRYKVTKRGQDVALRCDPISGHVSLYWYRQALGQGPEFLTYFNYEAQQDKSGLPNDRFSAERPEGSISTLTIQRTEQRDSAMYRCASSRLGGRGRYGYTFGSGTRLTVV.

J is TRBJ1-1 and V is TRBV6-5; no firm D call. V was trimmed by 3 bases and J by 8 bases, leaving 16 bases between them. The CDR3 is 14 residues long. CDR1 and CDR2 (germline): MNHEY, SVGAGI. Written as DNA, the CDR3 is TGTGCCAGCAGTTATTTCGCCGTCCCGACGGAAGCTTTCTTT. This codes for CASSYFAVPTEAFF.

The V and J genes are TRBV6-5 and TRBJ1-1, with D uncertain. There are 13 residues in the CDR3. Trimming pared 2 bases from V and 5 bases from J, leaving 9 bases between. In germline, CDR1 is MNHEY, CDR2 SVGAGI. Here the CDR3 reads CASSYARGTEAFF. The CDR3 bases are TGTGCCAGCAGTTACGCCAGAGGGACTGAAGCTTTCTTT.

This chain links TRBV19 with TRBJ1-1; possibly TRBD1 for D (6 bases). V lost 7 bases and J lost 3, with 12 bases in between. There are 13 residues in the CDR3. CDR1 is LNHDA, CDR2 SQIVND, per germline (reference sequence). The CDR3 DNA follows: TGTGCCAGTACCCAAGGGGGACACACTGAAGCTTTCTTT. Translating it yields CASTQGGHTEAFF.

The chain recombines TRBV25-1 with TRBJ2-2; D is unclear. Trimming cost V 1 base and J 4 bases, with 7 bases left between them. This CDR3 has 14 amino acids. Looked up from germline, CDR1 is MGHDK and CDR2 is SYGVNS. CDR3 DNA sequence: TGTGCCAGCAGTGAATTGGGTCTCACCGGGGAGCTGTTTTTT. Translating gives CASSELGLTGELFF.

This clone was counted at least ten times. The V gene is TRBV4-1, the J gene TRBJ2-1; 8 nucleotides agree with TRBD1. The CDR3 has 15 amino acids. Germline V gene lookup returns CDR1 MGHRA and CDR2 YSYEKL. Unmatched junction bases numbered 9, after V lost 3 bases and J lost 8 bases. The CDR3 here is CASSHTQGAVDEQFF. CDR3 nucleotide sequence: TGCGCCAGCAGCCACACTCAGGGGGCAGTCGATGAGCAGTTCTTC.

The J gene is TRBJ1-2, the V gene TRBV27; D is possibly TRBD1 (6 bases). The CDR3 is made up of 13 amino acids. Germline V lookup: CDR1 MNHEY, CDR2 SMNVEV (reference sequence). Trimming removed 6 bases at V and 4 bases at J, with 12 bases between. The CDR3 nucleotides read TGTGCCAGCAGCTCGACAGGTTTCTATGGCTACACCTTC. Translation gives CASSSTGFYGYTF.

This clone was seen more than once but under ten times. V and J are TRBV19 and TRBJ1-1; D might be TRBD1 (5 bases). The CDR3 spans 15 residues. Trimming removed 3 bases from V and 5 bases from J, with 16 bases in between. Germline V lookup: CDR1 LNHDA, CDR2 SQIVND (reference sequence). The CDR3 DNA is TGTGCCAGTAGTATTGCCCCGGGACCAGAAACTGAAGCTTTCTTT. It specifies CASSIAPGPETEAFF.

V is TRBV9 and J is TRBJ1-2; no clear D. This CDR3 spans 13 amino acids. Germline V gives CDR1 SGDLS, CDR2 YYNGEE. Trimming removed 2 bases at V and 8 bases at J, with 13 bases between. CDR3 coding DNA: TGTGCCAGCAGCGTGGACGGATCCAGGGGCTACACCTTC. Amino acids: CASSVDGSRGYTF.

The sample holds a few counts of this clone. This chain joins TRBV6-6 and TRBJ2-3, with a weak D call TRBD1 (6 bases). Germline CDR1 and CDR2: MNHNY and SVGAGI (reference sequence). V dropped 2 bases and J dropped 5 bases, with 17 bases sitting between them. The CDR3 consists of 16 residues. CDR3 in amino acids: CASSYDPQGSLDTQYF. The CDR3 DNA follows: TGTGCCAGCAGTTACGATCCACAGGGTTCCTTAGATACGCAGTATTTT.

CDR3 sequence: CASSLLPGQLGTDTQYF. The CDR3 coding sequence is TGTGCCAGCAGCTTACTCCCAGGACAATTGGGGACAGATACGCAGTATTTT. This chain links TRBV11-2 with TRBJ2-3; D is perhaps TRBD1 (5 bases). Germline V gene lookup returns CDR1 SGHAT and CDR2 FQNNGV. The CDR3 runs to 17 residues. Between the trimmed V and J ends, which lost 2 bases and 3 bases, there was a span of 18 bases.

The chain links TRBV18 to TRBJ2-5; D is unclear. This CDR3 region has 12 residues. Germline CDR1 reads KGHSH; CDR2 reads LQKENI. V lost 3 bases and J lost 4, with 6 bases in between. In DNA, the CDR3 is TGTGCCAGCTCACCGTCTCCAGAGACCCAGTACTTC. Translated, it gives CASSPSPETQYF.

This chain's CDR3 is CASSLGQGVSTEAFF. CDR3 nucleotides: TGTGCCAGCAGTCTAGGACAGGGGGTGAGCACTGAAGCTTTCTTT. The rearrangement uses TRBV27 and TRBJ1-1; 10 bases match TRBD1. The trim removed 5 bases at V and 4 bases at J, leaving 7 bases unmatched. The CDR3 runs 15 residues. CDR1 and CDR2 from the germline V gene are MNHEY and SMNVEV (reference sequence).

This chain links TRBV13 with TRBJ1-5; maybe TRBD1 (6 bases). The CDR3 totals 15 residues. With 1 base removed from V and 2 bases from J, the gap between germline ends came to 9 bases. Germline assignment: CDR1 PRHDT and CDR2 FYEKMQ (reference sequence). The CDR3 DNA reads TGTGCCAGCAGCTTAGACAGGGATGGCAATCAGCCCCAGCATTTT. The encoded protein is CASSLDRDGNQPQHF.

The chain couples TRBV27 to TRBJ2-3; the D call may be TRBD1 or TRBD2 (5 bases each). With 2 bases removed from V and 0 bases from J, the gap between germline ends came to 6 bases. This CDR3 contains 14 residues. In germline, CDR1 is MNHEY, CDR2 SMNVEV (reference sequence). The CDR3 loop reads CASSLGGSTDTQYF. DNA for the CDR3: TGTGCCAGCAGTTTAGGGGGTAGCACAGATACGCAGTATTTT.

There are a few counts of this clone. CDR3 in amino acids: CASSLIFDEQFF. CDR3 nucleotide sequence: TGTGCCAGCAGCTTAATCTTCGATGAGCAGTTCTTC. This chain joins TRBV7-9 and TRBJ2-1, with D hard to call. Per the germline V gene, CDR1 is SEHNR and CDR2 is FQNEAQ (reference sequence). This CDR3 has 12 amino acids. The germline V and J ends were trimmed by 2 bases and 8 bases, with 7 bases remaining between them.

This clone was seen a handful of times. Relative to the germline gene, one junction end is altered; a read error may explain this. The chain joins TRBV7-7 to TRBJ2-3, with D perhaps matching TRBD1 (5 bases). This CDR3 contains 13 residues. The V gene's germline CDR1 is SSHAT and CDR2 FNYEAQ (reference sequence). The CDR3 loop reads CASSLTRVDTQYF. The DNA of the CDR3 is TGTGCTAGCAGCTTAACCAGGGTAGATACGCAGTATTTT.

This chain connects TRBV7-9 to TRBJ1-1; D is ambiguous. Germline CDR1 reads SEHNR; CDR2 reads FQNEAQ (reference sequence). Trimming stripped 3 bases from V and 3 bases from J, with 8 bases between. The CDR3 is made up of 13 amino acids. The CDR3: CASSFIGDTEAFF. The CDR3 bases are TGTGCCAGCAGCTTTATCGGGGACACTGAAGCTTTCTTT.

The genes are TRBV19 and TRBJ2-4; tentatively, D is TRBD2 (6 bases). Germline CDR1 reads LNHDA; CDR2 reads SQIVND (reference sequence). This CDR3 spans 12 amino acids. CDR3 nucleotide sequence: TGTGCGACGGGGGTTCCGGGAAACATTCAGTACTTC. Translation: CATGVPGNIQYF.

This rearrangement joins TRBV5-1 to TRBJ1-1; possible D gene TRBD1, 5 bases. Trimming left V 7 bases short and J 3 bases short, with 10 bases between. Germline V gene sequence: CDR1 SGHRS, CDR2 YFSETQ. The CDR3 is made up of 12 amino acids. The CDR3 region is CASGRGDTEAFF. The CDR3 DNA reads TGCGCCAGCGGGAGAGGGGACACTGAAGCTTTCTTT.

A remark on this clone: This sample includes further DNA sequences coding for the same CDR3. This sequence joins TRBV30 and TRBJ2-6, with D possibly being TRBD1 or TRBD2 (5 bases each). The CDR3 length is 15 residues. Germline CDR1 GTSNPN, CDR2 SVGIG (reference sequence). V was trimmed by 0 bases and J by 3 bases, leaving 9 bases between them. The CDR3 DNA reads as TGTGCCTGGAGTGTACGAGGGGTTGGGGCCAACGTCCTGACTTTC. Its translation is CAWSVRGVGANVLTF.

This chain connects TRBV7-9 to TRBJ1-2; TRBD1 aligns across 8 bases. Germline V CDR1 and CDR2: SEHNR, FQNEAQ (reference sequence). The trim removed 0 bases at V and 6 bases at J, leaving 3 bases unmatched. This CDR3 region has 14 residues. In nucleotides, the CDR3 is TGTGCCAGCAGCTTAGCGGGGACAGGAGATGGCTACACCTTC. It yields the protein CASSLAGTGDGYTF.

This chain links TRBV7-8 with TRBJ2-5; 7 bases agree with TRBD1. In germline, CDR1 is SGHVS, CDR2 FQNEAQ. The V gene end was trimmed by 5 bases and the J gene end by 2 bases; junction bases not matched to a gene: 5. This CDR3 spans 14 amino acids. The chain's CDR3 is CASSLRGQQETQYF. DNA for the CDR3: TGTGCCAGCAGCCTCAGGGGACAGCAAGAGACCCAGTACTTC. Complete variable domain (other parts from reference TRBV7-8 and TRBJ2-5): GAGVSQSPRYKVAKRGQDVALRCDPISGHVSLFWYQQALGQGPEFLTYFQNEAQLDKSGLPSDRFFAERPEGSVSTLKIQRTQQEDSAVYLCASSLRGQQETQYFGPGTRLLVL.